A selection of T cell receptor beta chains follows, all from one sample in a study of cytomegalovirus exposure and HLA in healthy donors. Only in-frame clones appear in the TCRdb table, and some are missing; sequencing was by immunoSEQ multiplex PCR. Of about 55,000 clones detected, 65% to 80% appear once; the ten largest clones hold 2% to 3%. The specimen was PBMCs. These receptors were collected from a female donor in good health and CMV-seronegative. Each CDR3 is given with its conserved first and last residue. Clone size appears in some rows only: once, few, many, or a class for an expanded clone.

J,size,V,CDR3
TRBJ2-2,-,TRBV23-1,CASLRRKRETNTGELFF
TRBJ2-1,-,TRBV19,CASSITGLANNEQFF
TRBJ1-6,once,TRBV7-9,CASSLGQGGSPLHF
TRBJ2-3,-,TRBV10-3,CAISAGGREDTQYF
TRBJ1-2,-,TRBV18,CASSPPAIVFGDSEYNYGYTF
TRBJ1-5,-,TRBV19,CASPGSRRGNQPQHF
TRBJ1-2,-,TRBV29-1,CSVVGGGGYTF
-,-,TRBV9,CASSVDGTGAYEQYF
TRBJ2-5,-,TRBV21-1,CASSKYKETQYF
TRBJ2-7,-,TRBV7-2,CASSIGSTRVSKYEQYF
TRBJ2-6,-,TRBV19,CASSILVVRRANVLTF
TRBJ2-7,-,TRBV12-5,CASGLNILAGVSYEQYF
TRBJ2-7,-,TRBV18,CASSPPLGRQGWDEQYF
TRBJ1-2,-,TRBV19,CASKTDRGKYGYTF
TRBJ2-6,-,TRBV27,CASSTGLPGANVLTF
TRBJ1-1,medium-sized,TRBV2,CASTAGENTEAFF
TRBJ1-4,-,TRBV7-9,CASSLATAGGEKLFF